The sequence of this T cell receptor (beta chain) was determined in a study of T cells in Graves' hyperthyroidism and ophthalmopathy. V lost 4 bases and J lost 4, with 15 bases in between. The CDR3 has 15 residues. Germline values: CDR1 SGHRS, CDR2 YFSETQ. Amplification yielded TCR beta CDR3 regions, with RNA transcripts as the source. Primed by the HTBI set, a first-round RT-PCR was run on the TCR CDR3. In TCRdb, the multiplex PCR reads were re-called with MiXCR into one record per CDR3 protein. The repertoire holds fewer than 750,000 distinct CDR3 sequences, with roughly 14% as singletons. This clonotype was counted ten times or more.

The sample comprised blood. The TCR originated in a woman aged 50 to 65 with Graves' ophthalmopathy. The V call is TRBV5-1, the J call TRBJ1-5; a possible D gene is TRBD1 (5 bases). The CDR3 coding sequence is TGCGCCAGCAGCAGCGGGACTTTACGGAATCAGCCCCAGCATTTT. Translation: CASSSGTLRNQPQHF.